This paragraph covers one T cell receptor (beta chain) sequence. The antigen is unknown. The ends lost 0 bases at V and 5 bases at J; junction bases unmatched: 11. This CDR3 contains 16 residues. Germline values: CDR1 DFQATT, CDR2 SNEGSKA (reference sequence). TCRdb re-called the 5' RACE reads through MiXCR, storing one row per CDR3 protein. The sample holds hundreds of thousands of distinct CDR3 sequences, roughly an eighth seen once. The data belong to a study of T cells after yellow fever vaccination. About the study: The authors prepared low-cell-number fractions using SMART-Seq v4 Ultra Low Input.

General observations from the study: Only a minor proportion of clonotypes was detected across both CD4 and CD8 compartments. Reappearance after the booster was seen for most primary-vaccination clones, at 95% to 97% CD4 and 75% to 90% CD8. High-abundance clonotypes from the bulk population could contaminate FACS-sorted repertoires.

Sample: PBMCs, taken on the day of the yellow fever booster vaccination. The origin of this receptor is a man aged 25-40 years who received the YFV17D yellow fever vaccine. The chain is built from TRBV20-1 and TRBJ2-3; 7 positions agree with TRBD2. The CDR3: CSARDPQTTGGDTQYF. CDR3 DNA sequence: TGCAGTGCTAGAGATCCCCAGACAACGGGAGGAGATACGCAGTATTTT.